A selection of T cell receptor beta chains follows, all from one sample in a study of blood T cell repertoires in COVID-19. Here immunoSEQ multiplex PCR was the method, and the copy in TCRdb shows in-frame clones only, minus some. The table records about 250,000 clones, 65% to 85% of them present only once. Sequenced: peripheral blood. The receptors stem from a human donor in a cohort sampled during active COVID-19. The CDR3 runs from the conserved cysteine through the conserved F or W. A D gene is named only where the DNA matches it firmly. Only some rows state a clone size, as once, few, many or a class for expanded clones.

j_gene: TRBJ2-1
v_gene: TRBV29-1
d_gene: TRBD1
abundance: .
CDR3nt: TGCAGCGTTGAAGGACAGGGCCTCAATGAGCAGTTCTTC
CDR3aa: CSVEGQGLNEQFF

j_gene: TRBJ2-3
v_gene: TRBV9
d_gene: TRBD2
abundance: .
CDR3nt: TGTGCCAGCAGCGTAGCCGATAGCGGGGGGGGTAGCACAGATACGCAGTATTTT
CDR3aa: CASSVADSGGGSTDTQYF

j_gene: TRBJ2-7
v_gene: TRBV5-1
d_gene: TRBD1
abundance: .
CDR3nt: TGCGCCAGCAAAACCGGGACAGGGGGCCTGTACGAGCAGTACTTC
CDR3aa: CASKTGTGGLYEQYF

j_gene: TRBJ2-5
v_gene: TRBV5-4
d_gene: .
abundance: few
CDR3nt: TGTGCCAGCAGCTTGGAATCCAGGGAGACCCAGTACTTC
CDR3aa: CASSLESRETQYF

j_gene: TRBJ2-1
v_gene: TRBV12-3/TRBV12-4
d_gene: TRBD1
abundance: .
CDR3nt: TGTGCCAGCAGTTCGACAGGGTCCCGGTTCTTC
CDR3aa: CASSSTGSRFF

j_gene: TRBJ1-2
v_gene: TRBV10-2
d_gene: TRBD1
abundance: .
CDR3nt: TGCGCCAGCGGGGCACGGGGACAGGGTTACAACTATGGCTACACCTTC
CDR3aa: CASGARGQGYNYGYTF

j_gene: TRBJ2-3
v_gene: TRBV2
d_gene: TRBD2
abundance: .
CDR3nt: TGTGCCAGCGGAAGCGGGAGGGATACGCAGTATTTT
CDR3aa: CASGSGRDTQYF

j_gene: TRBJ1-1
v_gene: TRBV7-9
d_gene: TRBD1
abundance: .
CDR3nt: TGTGCCAGCAGGGCTGACAGGGGCACTGAAGCTTTCTTT
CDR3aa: CASRADRGTEAFF

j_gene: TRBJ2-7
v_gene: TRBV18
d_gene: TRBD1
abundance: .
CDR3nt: TGTGCCAGCTCACCGGGGGACAGGGAAGAGCAGTACTTC
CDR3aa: CASSPGDREEQYF

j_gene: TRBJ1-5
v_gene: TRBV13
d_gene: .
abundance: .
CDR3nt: TGTGCCAGCAGCTTACTCCAGGACGGGGATCAGCCCCAGCATTTT
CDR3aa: CASSLLQDGDQPQHF

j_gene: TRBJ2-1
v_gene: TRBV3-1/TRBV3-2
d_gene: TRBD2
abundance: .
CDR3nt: TGTGCCAGCAGCCAAGATCCTCCGGGACTAGCGGACTATAATGAGCAGTTCTTC
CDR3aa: CASSQDPPGLADYNEQFF

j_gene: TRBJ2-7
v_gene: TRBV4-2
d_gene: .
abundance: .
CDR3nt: TGTGCCAGCAGCCAAGATCGAGGCAGTACCTACGAGCAGTACTTC
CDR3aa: CASSQDRGSTYEQYF

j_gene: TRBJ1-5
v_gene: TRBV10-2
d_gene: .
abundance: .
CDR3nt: TGCGCCAGCAGTGACGGGACAAGTGATTTTAGCAATCAGCCCCAGCATTTT
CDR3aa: CASSDGTSDFSNQPQHF

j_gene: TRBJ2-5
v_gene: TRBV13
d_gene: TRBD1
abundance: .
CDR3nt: TGTGCCAGCAGCTCAACCACAGGGGGGTACCAAGAGACCCAGTACTTC
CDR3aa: CASSSTTGGYQETQYF

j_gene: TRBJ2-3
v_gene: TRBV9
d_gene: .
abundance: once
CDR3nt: TGTGCCAGCAGCGTAGTAATCACAGATACGCAGTATTTT
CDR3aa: CASSVVITDTQYF

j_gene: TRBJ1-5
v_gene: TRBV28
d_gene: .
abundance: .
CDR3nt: TGTGCCAGCATCTCCCAGCAGGGGCATAGCAATCAGCCCCAGCATTTT
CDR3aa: CASISQQGHSNQPQHF

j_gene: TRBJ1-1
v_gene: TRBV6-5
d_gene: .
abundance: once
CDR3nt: TGTGCCAGCACCGGAGGGGTGGCCACTGAAGCTTTCTTT
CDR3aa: CASTGGVATEAFF

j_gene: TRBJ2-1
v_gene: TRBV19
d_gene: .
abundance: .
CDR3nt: TGTGCCAGTAGTACATTAGCGCTAAGCTCCTACAATGAGCAGTTCTTC
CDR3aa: CASSTLALSSYNEQFF

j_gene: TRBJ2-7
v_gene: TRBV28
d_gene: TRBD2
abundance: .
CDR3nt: TGTGCCACTACGATAGCGGGAGTGGGTTACGAGCAGTACTTC
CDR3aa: CATTIAGVGYEQYF

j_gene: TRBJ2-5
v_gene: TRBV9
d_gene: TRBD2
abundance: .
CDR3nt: TGTGCCAGCAGCGCTCGGGGACTAGAGGTTAGGGAGACCCAGTACTTC
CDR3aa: CASSARGLEVRETQYF

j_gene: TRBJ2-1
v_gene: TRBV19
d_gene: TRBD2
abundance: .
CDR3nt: TGTGCCAGTAGTCCACTAGCGGGAGGGCCGAATGAGCAGTTCTTC
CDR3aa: CASSPLAGGPNEQFF

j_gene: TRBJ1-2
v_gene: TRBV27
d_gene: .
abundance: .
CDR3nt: TGTGCCAGCAGTTCAGACAGGAACTATGGCTACACCTTC
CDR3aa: CASSSDRNYGYTF

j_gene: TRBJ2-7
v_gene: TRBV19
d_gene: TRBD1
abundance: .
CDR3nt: TGTGCCAGTAGTATTGGGGACAGGAGCTCCTACGAGCAGTACTTC
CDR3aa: CASSIGDRSSYEQYF

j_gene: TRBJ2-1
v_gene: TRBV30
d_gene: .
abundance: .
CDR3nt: TGTGCCTGGAGTGTCCCCTCACCCGGGACTTACCACAATGAGCAGTTCTTC
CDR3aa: CAWSVPSPGTYHNEQFF

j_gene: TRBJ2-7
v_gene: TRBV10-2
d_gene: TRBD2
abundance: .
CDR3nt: TGCGCCAGCAAACGGGAGGGCCTGCTCGAGCAGTACTTC
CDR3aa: CASKREGLLEQYF

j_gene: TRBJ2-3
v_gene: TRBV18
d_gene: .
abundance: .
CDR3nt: TGTGCCAGCTCACCAAAGGGGATAGGGCAGTATTTT
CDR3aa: CASSPKGIGQYF

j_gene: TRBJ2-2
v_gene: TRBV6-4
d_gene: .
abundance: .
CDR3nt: TGTGCCAGCAGTGACGGCGCTAGCGCGAACACCGGGGAGCTGTTTTTT
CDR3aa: CASSDGASANTGELFF

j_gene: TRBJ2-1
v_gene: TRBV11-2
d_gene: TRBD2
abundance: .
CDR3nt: TGTGCCAGCAGCTTAATAGCGGGAGCCTACAATGAGCAGTTCTTC
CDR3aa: CASSLIAGAYNEQFF

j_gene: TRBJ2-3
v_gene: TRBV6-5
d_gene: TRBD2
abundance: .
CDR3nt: TGTGCCAGCAGTTACTCTAGGGCTAGCGGGGAAGATACGCAGTATTTT
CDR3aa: CASSYSRASGEDTQYF

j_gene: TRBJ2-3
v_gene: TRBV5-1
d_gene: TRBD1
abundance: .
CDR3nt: TGCGCCAGCAGCCGGGGGACAGGGGGCTTTTCGGGGACAGATACGCAGTATTTT
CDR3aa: CASSRGTGGFSGTDTQYF

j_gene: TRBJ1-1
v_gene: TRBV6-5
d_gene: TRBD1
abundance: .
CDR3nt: TGTGCCAGCGGGTCCGGGACAGGGGTGAAGACTGAAGCTTTCTTT
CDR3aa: CASGSGTGVKTEAFF

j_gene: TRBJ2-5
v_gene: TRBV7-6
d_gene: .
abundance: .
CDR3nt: TGTGCCAGCAGCTTAGATGAGGGCCGTCAAGAGACCCAGTACTTC
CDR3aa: CASSLDEGRQETQYF

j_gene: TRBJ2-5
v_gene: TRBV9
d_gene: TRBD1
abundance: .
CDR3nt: TGTGCCAGCAGCGTAGACGCAGGGGGCCTACAAGAGACCCAGTACTTC
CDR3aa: CASSVDAGGLQETQYF

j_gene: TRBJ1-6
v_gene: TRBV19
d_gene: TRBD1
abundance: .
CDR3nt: TGTGCCAGTAGTATAACCGGGACAGGGGGGAATTCACCCCTCCACTTT
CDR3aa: CASSITGTGGNSPLHF

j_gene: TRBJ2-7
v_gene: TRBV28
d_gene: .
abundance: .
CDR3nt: TGTGCCAGCAGTTCCGTGGAACCGACTCGGGGCTCCTACGAGCAGTACTTC
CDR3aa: CASSSVEPTRGSYEQYF

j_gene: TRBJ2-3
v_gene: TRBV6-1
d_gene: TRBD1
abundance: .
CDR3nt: TGTGCCAGCAGTGACAATCAGGGGGCGCGGGGCACAGATACGCAGTATTTT
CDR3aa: CASSDNQGARGTDTQYF

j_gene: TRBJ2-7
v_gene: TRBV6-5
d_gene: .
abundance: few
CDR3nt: TGTGCCAGCAGTTACGCCCTTAGAGGGTCCTACGAGCAGTACTTC
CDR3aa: CASSYALRGSYEQYF

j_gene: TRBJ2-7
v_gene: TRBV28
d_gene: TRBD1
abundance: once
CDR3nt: TGTGCCAGCAGTAAGGGACAGGCCGAAAGGGAGCAGTACTTC
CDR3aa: CASSKGQAEREQYF

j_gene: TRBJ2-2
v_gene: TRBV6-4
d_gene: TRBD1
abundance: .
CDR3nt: TGTGCCAGCAGACAGGGGGAAGCCGGGGAGCTGTTTTTT
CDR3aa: CASRQGEAGELFF

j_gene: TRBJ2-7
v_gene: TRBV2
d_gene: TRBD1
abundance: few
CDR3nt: TGTGCCAGCAAGGGGGCGAACTACGAGCAGTACTTC
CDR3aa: CASKGANYEQYF

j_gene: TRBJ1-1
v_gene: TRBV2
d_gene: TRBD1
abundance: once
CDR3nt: TGTGCCAGCAGCGGCTCTTCCCGGGACAGGGCGGGGAACACTGAAGCTTTCTTT
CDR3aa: CASSGSSRDRAGNTEAFF

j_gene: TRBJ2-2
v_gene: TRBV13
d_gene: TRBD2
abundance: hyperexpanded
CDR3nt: TGTGCCAGCAGCGTCGGGACTAGCGGACCAAACACCGGGGAGCTGTTTTTT
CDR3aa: CASSVGTSGPNTGELFF

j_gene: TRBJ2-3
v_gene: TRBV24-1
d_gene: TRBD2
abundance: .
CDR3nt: TGTGCCACCAGTGATTTCTCAGCGGGAGTCGGCACAGATACGCAGTATTTT
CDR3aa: CATSDFSAGVGTDTQYF

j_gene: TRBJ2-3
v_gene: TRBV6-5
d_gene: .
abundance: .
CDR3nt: TGTGCCAGCGGGAGAGGTTTCCTGAGCACAGATACGCAGTATTTT
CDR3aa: CASGRGFLSTDTQYF

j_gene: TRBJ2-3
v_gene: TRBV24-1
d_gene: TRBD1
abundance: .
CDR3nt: TGTGCCACCAGTGGCCCGGGACAGGTTACGAATACGCAGTATTTT
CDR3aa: CATSGPGQVTNTQYF

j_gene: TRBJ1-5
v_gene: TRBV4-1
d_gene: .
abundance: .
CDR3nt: TGCGCCAGCAGCCAAGGAGCCAGGGTTCGCAATCAGCCCCAGCATTTT
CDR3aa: CASSQGARVRNQPQHF

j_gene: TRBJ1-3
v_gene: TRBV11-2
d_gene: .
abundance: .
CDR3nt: TGTGCCAGCAGTTTTTTCCCTCGGTTCTCTGGAAACACCATATATTTT
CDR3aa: CASSFFPRFSGNTIYF

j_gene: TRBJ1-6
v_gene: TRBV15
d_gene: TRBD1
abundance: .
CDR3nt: TGTGCCACCAGCATTGGGCCCGGGACAGGGGGTTCACCCCTCCACTTT
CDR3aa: CATSIGPGTGGSPLHF

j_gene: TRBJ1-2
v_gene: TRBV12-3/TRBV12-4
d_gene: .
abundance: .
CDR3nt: TGTGCCAGCAGACAGTCGGACATAAGGGGCTACACCTTC
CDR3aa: CASRQSDIRGYTF

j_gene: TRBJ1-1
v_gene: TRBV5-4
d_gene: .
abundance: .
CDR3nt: TGTGCCAGCAGCCCTCTTGCCGGGGGGGGGAACACTGAAGCTTTCTTT
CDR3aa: CASSPLAGGGNTEAFF